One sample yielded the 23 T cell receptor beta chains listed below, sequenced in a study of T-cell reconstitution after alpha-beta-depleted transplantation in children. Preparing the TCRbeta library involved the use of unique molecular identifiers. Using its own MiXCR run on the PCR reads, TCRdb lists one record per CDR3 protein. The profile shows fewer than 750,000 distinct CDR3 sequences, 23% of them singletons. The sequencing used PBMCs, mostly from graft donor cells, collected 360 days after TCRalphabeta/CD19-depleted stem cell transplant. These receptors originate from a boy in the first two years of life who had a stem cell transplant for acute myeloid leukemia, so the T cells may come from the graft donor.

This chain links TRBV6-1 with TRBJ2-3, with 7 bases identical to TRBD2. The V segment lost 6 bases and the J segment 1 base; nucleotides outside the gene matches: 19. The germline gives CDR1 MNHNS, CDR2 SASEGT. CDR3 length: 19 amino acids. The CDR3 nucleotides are TGTGCCAGCAGCCGGCGGAGGACGGGGGGACCGACCCGCACAGATACGCAGTATTTT. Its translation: CASSRRRTGGPTRTDTQYF.

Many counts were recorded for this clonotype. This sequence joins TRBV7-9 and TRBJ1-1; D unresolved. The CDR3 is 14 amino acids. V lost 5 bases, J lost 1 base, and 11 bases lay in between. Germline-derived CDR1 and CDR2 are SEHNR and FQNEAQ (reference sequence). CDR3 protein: CASSTDTPNTEAFF. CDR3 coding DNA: TGTGCCAGCAGCACAGACACTCCGAACACTGAAGCTTTCTTT.

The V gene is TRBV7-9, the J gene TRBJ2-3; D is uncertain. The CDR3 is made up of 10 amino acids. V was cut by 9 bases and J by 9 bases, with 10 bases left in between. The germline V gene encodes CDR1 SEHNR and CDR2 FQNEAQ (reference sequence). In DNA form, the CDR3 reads TGTGCCAGTGAATCGGAGACGCAGTATTTT. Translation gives CASESETQYF.

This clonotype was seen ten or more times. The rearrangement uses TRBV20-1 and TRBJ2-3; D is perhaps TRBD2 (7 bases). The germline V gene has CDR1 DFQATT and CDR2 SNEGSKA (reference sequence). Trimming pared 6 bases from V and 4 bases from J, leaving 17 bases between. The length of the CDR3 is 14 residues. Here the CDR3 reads CSALYAGAADTQYF. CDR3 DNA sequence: TGCAGTGCCCTCTACGCGGGGGCCGCAGATACGCAGTATTTT.

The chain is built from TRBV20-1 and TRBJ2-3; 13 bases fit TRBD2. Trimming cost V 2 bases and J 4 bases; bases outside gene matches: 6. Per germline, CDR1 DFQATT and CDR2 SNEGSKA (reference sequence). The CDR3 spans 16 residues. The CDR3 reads CSARRGLAGLADTQYF. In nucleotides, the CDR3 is TGCAGTGCTAGAAGGGGACTAGCGGGGCTCGCAGATACGCAGTATTTT.

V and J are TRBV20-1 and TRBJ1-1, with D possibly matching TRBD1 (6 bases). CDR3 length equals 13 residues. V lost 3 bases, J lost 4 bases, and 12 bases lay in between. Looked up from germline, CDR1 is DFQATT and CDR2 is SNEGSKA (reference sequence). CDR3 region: CSARFGGSTEAFF. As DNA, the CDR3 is TGCAGTGCTAGGTTCGGGGGCTCCACTGAAGCTTTCTTT.

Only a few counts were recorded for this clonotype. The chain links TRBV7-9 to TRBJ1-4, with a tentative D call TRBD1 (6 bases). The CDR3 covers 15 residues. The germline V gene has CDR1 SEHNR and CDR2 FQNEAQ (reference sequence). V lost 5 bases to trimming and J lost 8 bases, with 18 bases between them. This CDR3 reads CASSPRGRDYEKLFF. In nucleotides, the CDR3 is TGTGCCAGCAGCCCGAGGGGGAGGGACTACGAAAAACTGTTTTTT.

The CDR3 DNA sequence: TGTGCCAGCAGTTACCGGACGGCGCGTGGGGACACTGAAGCTTTCTTT. Translation: CASSYRTARGDTEAFF. This sequence joins TRBV6-5 and TRBJ1-1; D call uncertain. The CDR3 is 16 amino acids. Trimming took 2 bases from V and 3 from J, leaving 16 bases between them. Germline loops: CDR1 MNHEY, CDR2 SVGAGI.

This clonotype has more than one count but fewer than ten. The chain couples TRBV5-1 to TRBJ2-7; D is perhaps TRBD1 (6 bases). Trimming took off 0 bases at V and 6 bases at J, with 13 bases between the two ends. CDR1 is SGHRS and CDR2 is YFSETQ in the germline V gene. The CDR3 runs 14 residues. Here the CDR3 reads CASSLAGETGEQYV. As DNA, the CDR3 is TGCGCCAGCAGCTTGGCAGGTGAGACAGGCGAGCAGTACGTC.

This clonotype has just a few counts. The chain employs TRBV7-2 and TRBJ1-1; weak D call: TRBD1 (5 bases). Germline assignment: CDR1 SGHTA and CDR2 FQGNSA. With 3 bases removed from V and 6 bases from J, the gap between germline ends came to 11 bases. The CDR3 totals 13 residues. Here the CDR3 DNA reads TGTGCCAGCAGCTTTTTCGACAGCCCTGAAGCTTTCTTT. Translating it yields CASSFFDSPEAFF.

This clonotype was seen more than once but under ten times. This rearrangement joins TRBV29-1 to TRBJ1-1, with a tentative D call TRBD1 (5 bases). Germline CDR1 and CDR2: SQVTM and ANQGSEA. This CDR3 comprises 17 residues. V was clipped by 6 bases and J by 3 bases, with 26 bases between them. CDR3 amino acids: CSVRGQPPWGIDTEAFF. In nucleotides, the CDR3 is TGCAGCGTGAGAGGACAACCCCCTTGGGGGATTGACACTGAAGCTTTCTTT.

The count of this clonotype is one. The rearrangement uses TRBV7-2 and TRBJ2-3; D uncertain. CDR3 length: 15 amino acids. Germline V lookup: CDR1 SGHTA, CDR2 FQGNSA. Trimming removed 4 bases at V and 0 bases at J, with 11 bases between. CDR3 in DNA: TGTGCCAGCAGCTCCGGTGTGTCTAGCACAGATACGCAGTATTTT. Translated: CASSSGVSSTDTQYF.

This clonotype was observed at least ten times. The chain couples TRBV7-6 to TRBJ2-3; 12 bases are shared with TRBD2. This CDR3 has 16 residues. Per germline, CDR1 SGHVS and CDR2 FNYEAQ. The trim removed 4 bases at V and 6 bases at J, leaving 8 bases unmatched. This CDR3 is CASSWGSSGGADTQYF. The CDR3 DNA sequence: TGTGCCAGCAGCTGGGGATCTAGCGGGGGGGCGGATACGCAGTATTTT.

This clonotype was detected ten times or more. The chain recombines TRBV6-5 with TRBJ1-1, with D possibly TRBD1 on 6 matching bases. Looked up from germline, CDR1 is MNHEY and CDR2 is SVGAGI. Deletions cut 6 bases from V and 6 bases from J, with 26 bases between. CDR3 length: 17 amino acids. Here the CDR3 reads CASSQRRGLGDDSEAFF. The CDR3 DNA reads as TGTGCCAGCAGCCAGAGGAGGGGGTTAGGCGACGACTCTGAAGCTTTCTTT.

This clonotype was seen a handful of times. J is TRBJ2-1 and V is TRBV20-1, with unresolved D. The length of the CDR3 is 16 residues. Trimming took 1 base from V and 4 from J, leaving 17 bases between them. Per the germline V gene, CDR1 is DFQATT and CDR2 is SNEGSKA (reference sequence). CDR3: CSARGGAAEAYNEQFF. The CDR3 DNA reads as TGCAGTGCTAGAGGCGGCGCGGCAGAGGCGTACAATGAGCAGTTCTTC.

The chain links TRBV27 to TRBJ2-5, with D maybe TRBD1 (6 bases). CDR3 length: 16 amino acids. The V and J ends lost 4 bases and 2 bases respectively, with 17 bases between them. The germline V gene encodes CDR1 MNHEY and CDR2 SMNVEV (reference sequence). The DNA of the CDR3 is TGTGCCAGCAGTTCAACCCGGGACACGGGACAAGAGACCCAGTACTTC. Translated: CASSSTRDTGQETQYF.

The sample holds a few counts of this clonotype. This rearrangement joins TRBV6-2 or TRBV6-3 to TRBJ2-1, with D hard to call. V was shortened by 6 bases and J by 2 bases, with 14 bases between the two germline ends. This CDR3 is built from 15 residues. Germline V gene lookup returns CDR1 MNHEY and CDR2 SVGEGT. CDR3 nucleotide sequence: TGTGCCAGCAGCCTCGGTTCGGGTCCCTACAATGAGCAGTTCTTC. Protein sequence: CASSLGSGPYNEQFF.

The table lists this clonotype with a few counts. The CDR3 nucleotides are TGCAGCGTACGACAGGGGGGGATTAGCTCCTACAATGAGCAGTTCTTC. Translating it yields CSVRQGGISSYNEQFF. This chain uses TRBV29-1 with TRBJ2-1, with 9 bases identical to TRBD1. V was pared by 6 bases and J by 0 bases, with 9 bases of the junction left unmatched. This CDR3 has 16 amino acids. Germline values: CDR1 SQVTM, CDR2 ANQGSEA.

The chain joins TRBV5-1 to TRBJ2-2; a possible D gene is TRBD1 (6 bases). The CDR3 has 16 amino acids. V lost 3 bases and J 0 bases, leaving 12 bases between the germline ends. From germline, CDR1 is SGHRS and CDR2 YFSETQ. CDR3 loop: CASSSPGHSNTGELFF. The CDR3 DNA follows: TGCGCCAGCAGCTCGCCGGGACATTCGAACACCGGGGAGCTGTTTTTT.

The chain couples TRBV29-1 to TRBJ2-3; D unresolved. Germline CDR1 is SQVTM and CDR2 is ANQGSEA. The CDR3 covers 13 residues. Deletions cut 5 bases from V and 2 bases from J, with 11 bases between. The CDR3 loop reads CSVRQKFTDTQYF. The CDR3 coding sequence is TGCAGCGTTCGACAAAAATTCACAGATACGCAGTATTTT.

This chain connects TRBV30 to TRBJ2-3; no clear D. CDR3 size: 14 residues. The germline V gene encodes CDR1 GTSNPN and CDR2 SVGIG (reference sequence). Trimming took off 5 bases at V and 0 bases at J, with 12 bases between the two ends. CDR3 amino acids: CAWGRELSTDTQYF. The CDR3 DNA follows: TGTGCCTGGGGTAGGGAACTGAGCACAGATACGCAGTATTTT.

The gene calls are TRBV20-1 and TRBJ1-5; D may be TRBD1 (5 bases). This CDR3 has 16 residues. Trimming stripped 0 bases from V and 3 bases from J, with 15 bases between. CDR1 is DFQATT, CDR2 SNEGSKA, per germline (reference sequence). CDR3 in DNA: TGCAGTGCTAGAGATGGGGGGGGTCCCTACAATCAGCCCCAGCATTTT. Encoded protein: CSARDGGGPYNQPQHF.

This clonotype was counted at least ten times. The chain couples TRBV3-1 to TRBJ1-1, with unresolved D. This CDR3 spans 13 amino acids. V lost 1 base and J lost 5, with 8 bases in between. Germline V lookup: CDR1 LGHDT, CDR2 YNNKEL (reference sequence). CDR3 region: CASSQVSGTEAFF. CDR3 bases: TGTGCCAGCAGCCAAGTGTCGGGTACTGAAGCTTTCTTT.